These 23 T cell receptor beta chains came from one sample sequenced in a study of metastatic and nonmetastatic thyroid tumors. Until they underwent thyroid surgery, no patient had received any treatment. TCRdb called clones again from the PCR reads with MiXCR. The data contain roughly 70,000 clones, more than 15% of them seen just once; the ten biggest clones take up about 13%. The sequenced material came from blood. The receptor set was obtained from a female donor with papillary thyroid cancer or a benign thyroid nodule (not recorded which). Some clones in this sample may be carry-over from other donors' samples.

In its sample, this clone was seen many times. This chain links TRBV18 with TRBJ2-2; 9 nucleotides align to TRBD1. V shed 0 bases, J shed 5 bases, and the junction held 4 bases outside the gene matches. Germline V gene data show CDR1 as KGHSH and CDR2 as LQKENI. This CDR3 comprises 16 residues. CDR3 region: CASSPPRQGGTGELFF. Here the CDR3 DNA reads TGTGCCAGCTCACCACCCCGACAGGGGGGAACCGGGGAGCTGTTTTTT. Full variable domain (outside the CDR3, taken from reference TRBV18 and TRBJ2-2): NAGVMQNPRHLVRRRGQEARLRCSPMKGHSHVYWYRQLPEEGLKFMVYLQKENIIDESGMPKERFSAEFPKEGPSILRIQQVVRGDSAAYFCASSPPRQGGTGELFFGEGSRLTVL.

This clone was seen repeatedly, ten times or more. The rearrangement uses TRBV5-1 and TRBJ2-1; TRBD1 might be the D (5 bases). The V gene's germline CDR1 is SGHRS and CDR2 YFSETQ. The CDR3 length is 12 residues. V was clipped by 0 bases and J by 8 bases, with 6 bases between them. The CDR3 DNA sequence: TGCGCCAGCAGCTTGGTGGGGCATGAGCAGTTCTTC. The encoded protein is CASSLVGHEQFF.

This clone was seen ten or more times. The chain recombines TRBV29-1 with TRBJ1-1, with TRBD1 identical over 8 bases. Trimming at V came to 2 bases and at J to 5 bases, leaving 4 bases not matched to a gene. In germline, CDR1 is SQVTM, CDR2 ANQGSEA. The CDR3 extends over 13 amino acids. The CDR3 loop is CSVEHQGATEAFF. CDR3 coding DNA: TGCAGCGTTGAACACCAGGGGGCAACTGAAGCTTTCTTT.

This clone was recorded at least ten times. The genes are TRBV27 and TRBJ2-6; unclear D gene. Germline-derived CDR1 and CDR2 are MNHEY and SMNVEV (reference sequence). V was shortened by 2 bases and J by 0 bases, with 5 bases between the two germline ends. The CDR3 runs to 15 residues. CDR3 sequence reads: CASSLGTSGANVLTF. The DNA for the CDR3 is TGTGCCAGCAGTTTAGGTACCTCTGGGGCCAACGTCCTGACTTTC.

The V gene is TRBV6-1, the J gene TRBJ2-7; tentatively, D is TRBD1 (5 bases). The CDR3 totals 15 residues. V lost 3 bases and J lost 3, with 15 bases in between. The germline CDR1 and CDR2 sequences are MNHNS and SASEGT. The CDR3 loop reads CASSDQGQVFYEQYF. Here the CDR3 DNA reads TGTGCCAGCAGTGATCAGGGTCAGGTGTTCTACGAGCAGTACTTC.

Ten or more counts support this clone. Since a much larger clone is just one base distant, this may be a read error. The same CDR3 also results from other DNA sequences found in this sample. V gene TRBV4-1 combines with J gene TRBJ1-5; D unclear. The CDR3 contains 17 residues. Germline V gene data show CDR1 as MGHRA and CDR2 as YSYEKL. Trimming removed 3 bases from V and 2 bases from J, with 17 bases in between. The CDR3 DNA is TGCGCCAGCAGCCAGGAATTTGGCCGGATCGGCAATCAGCCCCAGCATTTT. This gives the protein CASSQEFGRIGNQPQHF.

The chain uses TRBV6-1 and TRBJ2-7, with D perhaps TRBD2 (5 bases). V shed 7 bases and J shed 2 bases, with 18 bases lying between them. Germline values: CDR1 MNHNS, CDR2 SASEGT. This CDR3 has 15 amino acids. For the CDR3, the DNA is TGTGCCAGCACTCGGCGCGGGTCCAGTACCTACGAGCAGTACTTC. This sequence encodes CASTRRGSSTYEQYF.

This clone was counted between two and nine times. The V and J genes are TRBV6-6 and TRBJ1-2, with a tentative D call TRBD1 (5 bases). The CDR3 spans 13 residues. CDR1 and CDR2 from the germline V gene are MNHNY and SVGAGI (reference sequence). V shed 2 bases and J shed 7 bases, with 11 bases lying between them. The CDR3, as DNA: TGTGCCAGCAGTTACGGGGCAGCCGGTGGCTACACCTTC. It yields the protein CASSYGAAGGYTF.

This clone was found many times. This CDR3 reads CASSQTGVGEKLFF. The CDR3 DNA sequence: TGTGCCAGCAGCCAAACAGGGGTTGGCGAAAAACTGTTTTTT. The chain recombines TRBV4-2 with TRBJ1-4; TRBD1 agrees at 7 bases. The CDR3 extends over 14 amino acids. In germline, CDR1 is LGHNA, CDR2 YNFKEQ. Trimming at V came to 2 bases and at J to 8 bases, leaving 5 bases not matched to a gene.

This clone was detected many times. In DNA form, the CDR3 reads TGTGCCAGCAGTTCCGACGCAGGACTAGCGGGATACACAGATACGCAGTATTTT. Translation gives CASSSDAGLAGYTDTQYF. The J gene is TRBJ2-3, the V gene TRBV27, with TRBD2 identical over 12 bases. The germline V gene encodes CDR1 MNHEY and CDR2 SMNVEV (reference sequence). Trimming at V came to 4 bases and at J to 2 bases, leaving 10 bases not matched to a gene. The CDR3 covers 18 residues.

This clone was counted once. This chain links TRBV20-1 with TRBJ1-5; TRBD1 might be the D (5 bases). Germline V CDR1 and CDR2: DFQATT, SNEGSKA (reference sequence). V shed 4 bases and J shed 6 bases, with 13 bases lying between them. CDR3 size: 13 residues. The CDR3 DNA sequence: TGCAGTGCTATCGGGGGGGTAGGTCAGCCCCAGCATTTT. The encoded protein is CSAIGGVGQPQHF.

The chain uses TRBV27 and TRBJ2-7; weak D call: TRBD2 (5 bases). Looked up from germline, CDR1 is MNHEY and CDR2 is SMNVEV (reference sequence). This CDR3 has 17 residues. The V end lost 1 base, the J end lost 0 bases, and 16 bases lay between the germline ends. This CDR3 is CASSLLSDSWSSYEQYF. The CDR3 DNA reads as TGTGCCAGCAGTTTATTGTCGGACTCCTGGAGCTCCTACGAGCAGTACTTC.

This clone appeared many times. The chain employs TRBV19 and TRBJ1-5, with D possibly matching TRBD1 (6 bases). Per the germline V gene, CDR1 is LNHDA and CDR2 is SQIVND (reference sequence). V was shortened by 8 bases and J by 7 bases, with 18 bases between the two germline ends. CDR3 length equals 14 residues. The CDR3 DNA reads TGTGCCAGTTGTAGGGTTTCGACAGGACAGCCCCAGCATTTT. Protein sequence: CASCRVSTGQPQHF.

This clone was observed many times. The gene calls are TRBV2 and TRBJ1-6, with 8 bases matching TRBD1. Germline V CDR1 and CDR2: SNHLY, FYNNEI. The CDR3 contains 14 residues. V shed 2 bases and J 8 bases; nucleotides not matched to a gene: 2. CDR3 sequence (DNA): TGTGCCAGCAGTGAAACAGGGGGATATTCACCCCTCCACTTT. Protein product: CASSETGGYSPLHF. Full variable domain (remainder filled in from reference TRBV2 and TRBJ1-6): EPEVTQTPSHQVTQMGQEVILRCVPISNHLYFYWYRQILGQKVEFLVSFYNNEISEKSEIFDDQFSVERPDGSNFTLKIRSTKLEDSAMYFCASSETGGYSPLHFGNGTRLTVT.

This clone was counted many times. V and J are TRBV4-2 and TRBJ1-2, with D tentatively TRBD1 (6 bases). The CDR3 has 14 amino acids. Trimming stripped 4 bases from V and 3 bases from J, with 12 bases between. CDR1 is LGHNA, CDR2 YNFKEQ, per germline. The DNA for the CDR3 is TGTGCCAGCAGCCCCCTGGGACAAGACTATGGCTACACCTTC. Translating it yields CASSPLGQDYGYTF.

This clone has at least ten counts. The chain combines TRBV27 with TRBJ2-2; TRBD2 matches at 7 bases. The trim removed 8 bases at V and 2 bases at J, leaving 11 bases unmatched. Germline CDR1 MNHEY, CDR2 SMNVEV (reference sequence). CDR3 length equals 16 residues. The CDR3 is CASGRLASGNTGELFF. The CDR3 DNA is TGTGCCAGCGGACGTCTGGCTAGCGGAAACACCGGGGAGCTGTTTTTT.

This clone was recorded a few times. This chain joins TRBV18 and TRBJ2-7, with D tentatively TRBD1 or TRBD2 (5 bases each). Per the germline V gene, CDR1 is KGHSH and CDR2 is LQKENI. The CDR3 consists of 16 residues. The V end was cut by 4 bases, the J end by 3 bases, with 19 bases between. The CDR3 coding sequence is TGTGCCAGCTCACAACTACCGGGACCGGGTAACTACGAGCAGTACTTC. It codes for CASSQLPGPGNYEQYF.

This clone has a count of ten or more. The V call is TRBV5-1, the J call TRBJ2-7, with 9 bases lining up with TRBD1. In germline, CDR1 is SGHRS, CDR2 YFSETQ. Trimming at V came to 4 bases and at J to 6 bases, leaving 8 bases not matched to a gene. The CDR3 covers 14 residues. The CDR3 nucleotides are TGCGCCAGCAGCGCACGACAGGGGGACGGCGAGCAGTACTTC. Translation: CASSARQGDGEQYF.

V usage is TRBV5-1 and J usage is TRBJ2-7, with a weak D call TRBD2 (6 bases). CDR1 SGHRS and CDR2 YFSETQ come from the germline V gene. V shed 7 bases and J shed 6 bases, with 17 bases lying between them. There are 13 residues in the CDR3. The CDR3 region is CASRSDGGSEQYF. As DNA, the CDR3 is TGCGCCAGCCGATCTGATGGGGGGTCCGAGCAGTACTTC.

This clone was seen repeatedly, ten times or more. The chain couples TRBV10-2 to TRBJ1-1; D remains ambiguous. The CDR3 contains 12 residues. Trimming pared 6 bases from V and 4 bases from J, leaving 9 bases between. CDR1 and CDR2 from the germline V gene are WSHSY and SAAADI. Written as DNA, the CDR3 is TGCGCCAGCAGATACCTCAGCACTGAAGCTTTCTTT. This translates into CASRYLSTEAFF.

This clone has more than one count but fewer than ten. The rearrangement links TRBV10-3 to TRBJ1-2, with D tentatively TRBD1 (6 bases). The V gene lost 2 bases and the J gene lost 1 base, with 17 bases spanning the gap. The CDR3 is 17 amino acids. Germline CDR1 and CDR2: ENHRY and SYGVKD. The CDR3 sequence is CAISEAGGPVLNYGYTF. CDR3 DNA sequence: TGTGCCATCAGTGAGGCTGGGGGCCCGGTTCTTAACTATGGCTACACCTTC.

The V call is TRBV6-2 or TRBV6-3, the J call TRBJ2-1; a weak D match, TRBD1 (6 bases). Germline V gene lookup returns CDR1 MNHEY and CDR2 SVGEGT. Trimming pared 0 bases from V and 4 bases from J, leaving 13 bases between. The CDR3 contains 16 residues. CDR3 residues: CASSYSGWGPYNEQFF. CDR3 nucleotide sequence: TGTGCCAGCAGTTACTCCGGTTGGGGGCCGTACAATGAGCAGTTCTTC.

This clone was recorded at least ten times. The rearrangement links TRBV19 to TRBJ2-1; 8 bases are a match to TRBD1. CDR1 is LNHDA, CDR2 SQIVND, per germline (reference sequence). CDR3 length: 15 amino acids. The ends lost 2 bases at V and 5 bases at J; junction bases unmatched: 5. This CDR3 reads CASSIMGQANNEQFF. In DNA form, the CDR3 reads TGTGCCAGTAGTATAATGGGACAGGCGAACAATGAGCAGTTCTTC.